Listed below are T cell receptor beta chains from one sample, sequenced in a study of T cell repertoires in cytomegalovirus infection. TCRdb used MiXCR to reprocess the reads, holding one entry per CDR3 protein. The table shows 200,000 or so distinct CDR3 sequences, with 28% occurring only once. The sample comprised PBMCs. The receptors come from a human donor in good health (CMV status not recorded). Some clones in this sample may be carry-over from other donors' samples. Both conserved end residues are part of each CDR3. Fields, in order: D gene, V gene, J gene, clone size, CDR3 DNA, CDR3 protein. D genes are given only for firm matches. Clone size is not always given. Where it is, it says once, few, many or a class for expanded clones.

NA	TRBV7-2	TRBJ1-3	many	TGTGCCAGCAGCACCCAGACGGCCGCCCACTCTGGAAACACCATATATTTT	CASSTQTAAHSGNTIYF
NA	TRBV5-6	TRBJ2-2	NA	TGTGCCAGCAGCTTGGAGACCCATAACACCGGGGAGCTGTTTTTT	CASSLETHNTGELFF
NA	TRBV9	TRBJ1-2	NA	TGTGCCAGCAGCGTCGAGGGACATAGCCTCTATGGCTACACCTTC	CASSVEGHSLYGYTF
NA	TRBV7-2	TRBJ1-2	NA	TGTGCCAGCAGCTTAAATGGTATGGGGGTGAGCTATGGCTACACCTTC	CASSLNGMGVSYGYTF
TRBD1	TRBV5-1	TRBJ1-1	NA	TGCGCCAGCCAAGCCCCGGGACAGGGTAATGCTGAAGCTTTCTTT	CASQAPGQGNAEAFF
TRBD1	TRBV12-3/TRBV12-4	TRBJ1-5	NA	TGTGCCAGCAGTTTACAGGGGGCAATTAATAGCAATCAGCCCCAGCATTTT	CASSLQGAINSNQPQHF
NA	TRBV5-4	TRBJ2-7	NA	TGTGCCAGCAGCTTGTCAGGCGAGCAGTACTTC	CASSLSGEQYF
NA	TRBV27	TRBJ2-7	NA	TGTGCCAGCAGTTTGTACAACTCCTACGAGCAGTACTTC	CASSLYNSYEQYF
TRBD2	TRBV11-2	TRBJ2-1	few	TGTGCCAGCAGCTTACAGAGCGGGGGGGCTGCCTACAATGAGCAGTTCTTC	CASSLQSGGAAYNEQFF
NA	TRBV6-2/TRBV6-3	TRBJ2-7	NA	TGTGCCAGCGTCCTAGGGACTGGTACCTACGAGCAGTACTTC	CASVLGTGTYEQYF
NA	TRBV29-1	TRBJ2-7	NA	TGCTGCGTTGAGATCGGATTTGGGGACGAGCAGTACTTC	CCVEIGFGDEQYF
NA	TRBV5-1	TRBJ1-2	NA	TGCGCCAGCAGCTTGAACGTTGTGTCTCAGGCAGGAGGCTACACCTTC	CASSLNVVSQAGGYTF
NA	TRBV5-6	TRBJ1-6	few	TGTGCCAGCAGCTTGGGTCAGGGGTCGAATTCACCCCTCCACTTT	CASSLGQGSNSPLHF
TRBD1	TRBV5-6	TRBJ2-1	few	TGTGCCAGCAGCTTACGACAGGGTTGGTACAATGAGCAGTTCTTC	CASSLRQGWYNEQFF
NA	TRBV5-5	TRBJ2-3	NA	TGTGCCAGCAGTCTAGACGGGGGAGAGGCAGATACGCAGTATTTT	CASSLDGGEADTQYF
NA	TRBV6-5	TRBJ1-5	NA	TGTGCCAGCAGTTACGCAGGGAGGAGCAATCAGCCCCAGCATTTT	CASSYAGRSNQPQHF
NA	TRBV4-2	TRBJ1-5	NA	TGTGCCAGCAGTCGAACGACGGGGCAGCCCCAGCATTTT	CASSRTTGQPQHF
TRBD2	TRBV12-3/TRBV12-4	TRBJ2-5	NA	TGTGCCAGCAGTGTAGCGGGCCGGGGAGAGACCCAGTACTTC	CASSVAGRGETQYF
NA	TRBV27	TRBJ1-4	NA	TGTGCCAGCAGTTCCGGGCCTTATAATGAAAAACTGTTTTTT	CASSSGPYNEKLFF
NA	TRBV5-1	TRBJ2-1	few	TGCGCCAGCAGCGCCCTAGGGGGGAATGAGCAGTTCTTC	CASSALGGNEQFF
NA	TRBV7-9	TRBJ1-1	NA	TGTGCCAGCAGCCCTTGGATTGGAGGGAAAAGGAACACTGAAGCTTTCTTT	CASSPWIGGKRNTEAFF
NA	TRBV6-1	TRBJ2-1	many	TGTGCCAGCAGTGAGGCGGGTAAAGGACGCCCCAATGAGCAGTTCTTC	CASSEAGKGRPNEQFF